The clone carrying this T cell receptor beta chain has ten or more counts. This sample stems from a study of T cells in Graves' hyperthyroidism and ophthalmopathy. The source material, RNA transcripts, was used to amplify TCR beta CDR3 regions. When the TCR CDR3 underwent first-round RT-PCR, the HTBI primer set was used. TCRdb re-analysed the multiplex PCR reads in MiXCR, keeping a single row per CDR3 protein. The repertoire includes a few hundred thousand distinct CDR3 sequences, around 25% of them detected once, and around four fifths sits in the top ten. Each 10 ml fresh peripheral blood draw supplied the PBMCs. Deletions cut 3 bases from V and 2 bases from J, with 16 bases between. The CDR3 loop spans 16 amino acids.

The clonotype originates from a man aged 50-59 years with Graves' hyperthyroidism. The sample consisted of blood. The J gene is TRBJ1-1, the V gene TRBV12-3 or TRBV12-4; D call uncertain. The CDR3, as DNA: TGTGCCAGCAGTTTCCCCCCTTGGACGGTTAACACTGAAGCTTTCTTT. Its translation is CASSFPPWTVNTEAFF.